This T cell receptor (beta chain) was obtained from a study of blood T cell repertoires in COVID-19. Turning to the study itself: Some COVID-19 samples were acute and others convalescent; all came from the United States, Italy and Spain. PBMCs, B-cell-depleted T cells, or T cells were the source of the cDNA or gDNA that made up the material.

A COVID-19 case was met by exposed participants within 2 weeks before study entry. There are 18 residues in the CDR3. CDR1 KGHSH and CDR2 LQKENI come from the germline V gene. V shed 5 bases and J 2 bases; nucleotides not matched to a gene: 13. Methods used by the authors: Estimation of nucleated cell counts relied on the amplification of reference gene primers. The protocol was immunoSEQ multiplex PCR, while the TCRdb copy is restricted to in-frame clones and leaves out a portion. Clone size and V and J calls were adopted from that table, with D and trimming inferred from the DNA. The sample includes 150,000 to 200,000 clones, 75% to 90% seen only once; the top ten take roughly 5.6%.

The origin of this receptor is an older man who had been exposed to COVID-19. The genes are TRBV18 and TRBJ1-1; 11 nucleotides match TRBD1. Sequenced input: PBMCs or T cells enriched from blood (not recorded which). In nucleotides, the CDR3 is TGTGCCAGCTCAGATCGCCGGGACAGGGGGGCTCTTAACACTGAAGCTTTCTTT. Protein sequence: CASSDRRDRGALNTEAFF.